The sequence of this T cell receptor beta chain was determined in a study of T cells in Graves' hyperthyroidism and ophthalmopathy. Points from the study as a whole: A model of 13 V-J features distinguished ophthalmopathy from stable hyperthyroidism. Blood also carried most thyroid clonotypes expanded above 0.001.

Per germline, CDR1 DFQATT and CDR2 SNEGSKA (reference sequence). The CDR3 loop spans 14 amino acids. Concerning this clonotype: The antigen is not known. A much larger clone lies a single base off, so this may be a read error.

TCR beta CDR3 region amplification was performed from RNA transcripts. Researchers ran a first-round RT-PCR on the TCR CDR3 using the HTBI primer set. TCRdb processed the multiplex PCR reads anew with MiXCR; each CDR3 protein has one entry. The profile shows 490,000 or so distinct CDR3 sequences, 20% to 25% of them singletons. The material sequenced was blood. The genes are TRBV20-1 and TRBJ2-1; 10 nucleotides match TRBD2. The origin of this receptor is a woman in her 70s with Graves' ophthalmopathy. The CDR3 spells CSATGTSAYNEQSF. The DNA for the CDR3 is TGCAGTGCTACCGGGACTAGCGCCTACAATGAGCAGTCCTTC.